These 29 T cell receptor beta chains were all obtained from the same sample, sequenced in a study of blood T cells in healthy people across ages. It was with a sample-barcoded 5' primer and a J-beta primer mix that a second PCR of about 6 to 12 cycles was run. TCRdb ran MiXCR on the 5' RACE reads and lists one entry per CDR3 protein. The data contain some 1,500,000 distinct CDR3 sequences, 42% of them seen just once; the ten biggest clones take up about 4.1%. Sample: blood. The receptors come from a young woman in good health.

This clonotype was seen more than once but under ten times. The rearrangement joins TRBV12-3 or TRBV12-4 to TRBJ2-7, with TRBD2 as a possible D gene (5 bases). Between the trimmed V and J ends, which lost 5 bases and 5 bases, there was a span of 13 bases. The CDR3 is made up of 13 amino acids. The CDR3, as DNA: TGTGCCAGCAGTGCGGGCCTTTGGGACGAGCAGTACTTC. It specifies CASSAGLWDEQYF.

This clonotype has only a few counts. The chain carries TRBV4-3 and TRBJ1-2; the match to TRBD1 covers 10 bases. Trimming removed 5 bases from V and 4 bases from J; junction bases left unmatched: 7. CDR1 is LGHNA, CDR2 YSLEER, per germline. The CDR3 totals 15 residues. The CDR3 nucleotides read TGCGCCAGCAGCGAAGGACAGGGGGAAAGCTATGGCTACACCTTC. Translation: CASSEGQGESYGYTF.

The CDR3 DNA reads TGTGCCAGCAGGAGATCCGGGACTAGCGCATCGAGCTCCTACAATGAGCAGTTCTTC. Its translation is CASRRSGTSASSSYNEQFF. The chain carries TRBV6-2 or TRBV6-3 and TRBJ2-1; 10 bases map to TRBD2. Germline CDR1 and CDR2: MNHEY and SVGEGT. Unmatched junction bases numbered 14, after V lost 6 bases and J lost 0 bases. The CDR3 contains 19 residues.

This clonotype has only a few counts. The V call is TRBV7-2, the J call TRBJ2-4, with 11 bases matching TRBD2. Germline assignment: CDR1 SGHTA and CDR2 FQGNSA. Germline trimming cut 6 bases from V and 0 bases from J; bases unmatched to any gene: 13. The CDR3 is made up of 19 amino acids. The CDR3 reads CASSPSGGLSFLAKNIQYF. DNA for the CDR3: TGTGCCAGCAGTCCTAGCGGGGGGTTATCCTTCCTAGCCAAAAACATTCAGTACTTC. Full variable domain (outside the CDR3, taken from reference TRBV7-2 and TRBJ2-4): GAGVSQSPSNKVTEKGKDVELRCDPISGHTALYWYRQSLGQGLEFLIYFQGNSAPDKSGLPSDRFSAERTGGSVSTLTIQRTQQEDSAVYLCASSPSGGLSFLAKNIQYFGAGTRLSVL.

This clonotype was counted a few times. The chain employs TRBV27 and TRBJ2-5; D may be TRBD2 (6 bases). From germline, CDR1 is MNHEY and CDR2 SMNVEV (reference sequence). The CDR3 spans 15 residues. Trimming removed 5 bases from V and 5 bases from J, with 18 bases in between. The DNA for the CDR3 is TGTGCCAGCAGTACGCGGTGGAGGGCCGGGGAGACCCAGTACTTC. It specifies CASSTRWRAGETQYF.

There are a few counts of this clonotype. The V call is TRBV2, the J call TRBJ1-2; D is uncertain. CDR1 SNHLY and CDR2 FYNNEI come from the germline V gene. This CDR3 has 13 amino acids. The V end was cut by 6 bases, the J end by 4 bases, with 12 bases between. The CDR3 region is CASRNSAGYGYTF. The DNA for the CDR3 is TGTGCCAGCAGGAACAGCGCCGGCTATGGCTACACCTTC.

In this sample, this clonotype turned up a few times. This sequence joins TRBV12-3 or TRBV12-4 and TRBJ1-4, with D tentatively TRBD1 (5 bases). Trimming took off 1 base at V and 2 bases at J, with 17 bases between the two ends. This CDR3 region has 18 residues. The CDR3 region has the DNA TGTGCCAGCAGTTTAGGACTCGGGGGGATAACCACTAATGAAAAACTGTTTTTT. Its protein product is CASSLGLGGITTNEKLFF.

The genes are TRBV4-2 and TRBJ1-1; D not certain. Germline-derived CDR1 and CDR2 are LGHNA and YNFKEQ. V lost 0 bases, J lost 6 bases, and 20 bases lay in between. The CDR3 totals 17 residues. The CDR3, as DNA: TGTGCCAGCAGCCAAGATGTCGCTGAGGGAAGCGTGGCTGAAGCTTTCTTT. Its translation is CASSQDVAEGSVAEAFF.

Concerning this clonotype: A much larger clone sits a single nucleotide away, making a read error possible. This rearrangement joins TRBV28 to TRBJ2-3; D is ambiguous. Germline V lookup: CDR1 MDHEN, CDR2 SYDVKM. The CDR3 loop spans 14 amino acids. CDR3 bases: TGTGCCAGCAGTTCTCCCTTAGGCACAGATATGCAGTATTTT. Residues: CASSSPLGTDMQYF.

This clonotype was observed a handful of times. The CDR3 spells CASRYTDSGNTIYF. For the CDR3, the DNA is TGTGCCAGCAGGTACACTGACTCTGGAAACACCATATATTTT. J is TRBJ1-3 and V is TRBV6-6; D not certain. The CDR3 runs to 14 residues. Germline loops: CDR1 MNHNY, CDR2 SVGAGI (reference sequence). V lost 6 bases and J 0 bases, leaving 9 bases between the germline ends.

The CDR3 region is CASTPGTGWSYEQYF. The DNA of the CDR3 is TGTGCCAGTACTCCCGGGACAGGCTGGTCCTACGAGCAGTACTTC. The chain links TRBV6-5 to TRBJ2-7; TRBD1 agrees at 8 bases. The germline V gene encodes CDR1 MNHEY and CDR2 SVGAGI. CDR3 length: 15 residues. Trimming took 9 bases from V and 1 from J; bases not matched to a gene: 11.

This clonotype was detected only a few times. V and J are TRBV28 and TRBJ1-1, with 7 bases that match TRBD1. This CDR3 spans 17 amino acids. The ends lost 7 bases at V and 5 bases at J; junction bases unmatched: 19. CDR1 and CDR2 (germline): MDHEN, SYDVKM. The CDR3 here is CASILIRAGQAKTEAFF. For the CDR3, the DNA is TGTGCCAGCATCTTAATAAGGGCCGGACAGGCTAAGACTGAAGCTTTCTTT.

The chain uses TRBV5-1 and TRBJ2-3, with a possible D match to TRBD2 (5 bases). Trimming took 6 bases from V and 5 from J, leaving 13 bases between them. The germline V gene encodes CDR1 SGHRS and CDR2 YFSETQ. The CDR3 consists of 13 residues. CDR3 residues: CASTGIYRDTQYF. CDR3 DNA: TGCGCCAGCACGGGGATCTACCGAGATACGCAGTATTTT. Based on the CDR3 plus reference TRBV5-1 and TRBJ2-3, the full variable domain is KAGVTQTPRYLIKTRGQQVTLSCSPISGHRSVSWYQQTPGQGLQFLFEYFSETQRNKGNFPGRFSGRQFSNSRSEMNVSTLELGDSALYLCASTGIYRDTQYFGPGTRLTVL.

This clonotype was seen just once. The genes are TRBV4-2 and TRBJ2-1; D is possibly TRBD1 (6 bases). This CDR3 is 17 amino acids long. V was trimmed by 0 bases and J by 5 bases, leaving 17 bases between them. Germline assignment: CDR1 LGHNA and CDR2 YNFKEQ. The CDR3 loop reads CASSQDPDRYWDNEQFF. Written as DNA, the CDR3 is TGTGCCAGCAGCCAAGATCCCGACAGGTATTGGGACAATGAGCAGTTCTTC.

The rearrangement uses TRBV6-5 and TRBJ2-5; weak D call: TRBD1 (5 bases). The germline gives CDR1 MNHEY, CDR2 SVGAGI. CDR3 size: 15 residues. Trimming removed 0 bases at V and 7 bases at J, with 15 bases between. DNA for the CDR3: TGTGCCAGCAGTTACTCGATAGGGGTGTTCGGGACCCAGTACTTC. Encoded protein: CASSYSIGVFGTQYF.

This sequence joins TRBV20-1 and TRBJ2-5, with 14 positions matching TRBD2. The CDR3 is 15 amino acids. CDR1 is DFQATT, CDR2 SNEGSKA, per germline (reference sequence). J was trimmed by 4 bases and V by 6 bases; bases with no gene match: 7. CDR3 protein: CSAETSGGAIETQYF. CDR3 sequence (DNA): TGCAGTGCAGAGACTAGCGGGGGGGCGATAGAGACCCAGTACTTC.

This clonotype was counted only a few times. This chain uses TRBV5-6 with TRBJ2-1, with D perhaps TRBD1 (5 bases). CDR1 and CDR2 from the germline V gene are SGHDT and YYEEEE. The V end lost 3 bases, the J end lost 9 bases, and 10 bases lay between the germline ends. The length of the CDR3 is 12 residues. The CDR3 nucleotides read TGTGCCAGCAGCTGGGGCTTAAGTGAGCAGTTCTTC. Translating gives CASSWGLSEQFF.

The chain couples TRBV18 to TRBJ1-1; 7 bases align to TRBD1. The CDR3 sequence is 15 residues long. Germline loops: CDR1 KGHSH, CDR2 LQKENI. V dropped 3 bases and J dropped 1; count of bases not matched to a gene: 5. The CDR3, as DNA: TGTGCCAGCTCACCCCCGACAGGGTGGAACACTGAAGCTTTCTTT. The encoded protein is CASSPPTGWNTEAFF.

This clonotype has at least ten counts. V gene TRBV4-1 combines with J gene TRBJ2-1; D perhaps matches TRBD2 (5 bases). V was pared by 1 base and J by 2 bases, with 9 bases between. The CDR3 loop spans 15 amino acids. Germline V gives CDR1 MGHRA, CDR2 YSYEKL. This chain's CDR3 is CASSQAGNPYNEQFF. The CDR3, as DNA: TGCGCCAGCAGCCAAGCCGGGAACCCCTACAATGAGCAGTTCTTC.

This clonotype was detected only a few times. The genes are TRBV7-3 and TRBJ2-1; the match to TRBD2 covers 8 bases. The CDR3 has 15 amino acids. V shed 3 bases and J 4 bases; nucleotides not matched to a gene: 5. Germline assignment: CDR1 SGHTA and CDR2 FQGTGA. In nucleotides, the CDR3 is TGTGCCAGCAGCTTTATTGTAGCGGGATACAATGAGCAGTTCTTC. This sequence encodes CASSFIVAGYNEQFF.

The chain employs TRBV25-1 and TRBJ2-3; D may be TRBD2 (5 bases). The CDR3 totals 15 residues. Germline V gene lookup returns CDR1 MGHDK and CDR2 SYGVNS. With 7 bases removed from V and 4 bases from J, the gap between germline ends came to 18 bases. CDR3 bases: TGTGCCAGCACCCCTCACCTAGCTGAAGCAGATACGCAGTATTTT. Translated: CASTPHLAEADTQYF.

To note about this clonotype: One junction end disagrees with the germline gene, perhaps due to a read error. The gene calls are TRBV3-1 and TRBJ1-2; D gene ambiguous. Germline-derived CDR1 and CDR2 are LGHDT and YNNKEL (reference sequence). This CDR3 comprises 14 residues. As DNA, the CDR3 is TGTGCCAGCAACCAAGACGCGGACGGCGGAGGCTACACCTTC. As protein: CASNQDADGGGYTF.

This clonotype has only a few counts. The chain carries TRBV28 and TRBJ2-5, with a tentative D call TRBD1 (6 bases). Germline V gives CDR1 MDHEN, CDR2 SYDVKM. The V end lost 1 base, the J end lost 4 bases, and 16 bases lay between the germline ends. This CDR3 is 16 amino acids long. DNA for the CDR3: TGTGCCAGCAGTTTATCACTGGCAGGGGTACGAGAGACCCAGTACTTC. Its protein is CASSLSLAGVRETQYF.

This clonotype was seen a handful of times. This chain links TRBV11-2 with TRBJ2-1; TRBD2 aligns across 8 bases. V lost 2 bases, J lost 4 bases, and 13 bases stayed unmatched. The CDR3 extends over 18 amino acids. Per germline, CDR1 SGHAT and CDR2 FQNNGV. CDR3 sequence: CASSLSLVSSGIYNEQFF. The CDR3 bases are TGTGCCAGCAGCTTATCCCTCGTGAGTAGCGGGATTTACAATGAGCAGTTCTTC.

The rearrangement uses TRBV6-1 and TRBJ2-2, with D maybe TRBD2 (5 bases). V lost 6 bases and J lost 4, with 12 bases in between. Germline values: CDR1 MNHNS, CDR2 SASEGT. The CDR3 runs 14 residues. CDR3 nucleotides: TGTGCCAGCAGCCTGATTGGACTCACCGGGGAGCTGTTTTTT. This sequence encodes CASSLIGLTGELFF.

The table lists this clonotype with a few counts. The chain uses TRBV29-1 and TRBJ2-7, with 16 positions matching TRBD2. The CDR3 totals 17 residues. V gave up 7 bases and J gave up 1 base; unmatched junction bases: 10. CDR1 and CDR2 (germline): SQVTM, ANQGSEA. CDR3 coding DNA: TGCAGCGCTACGCCGGGACTAGCGGGAGGGCCTTCCTACGAGCAGTACTTC. It encodes CSATPGLAGGPSYEQYF.

The chain is built from TRBV24-1 and TRBJ1-2, with 8 bases matching TRBD1. The germline CDR1 and CDR2 sequences are KGHDR and SFDVKD. The J segment lost 0 bases and the V segment lost 4 bases, leaving 6 bases of the junction unmatched. The CDR3 spans 16 residues. CDR3 coding DNA: TGTGCCACCAGTGAGCCCGGACAGGGAGCTAACTATGGCTACACCTTC. It translates to CATSEPGQGANYGYTF.

In its sample, this clonotype was seen a few times. The rearrangement joins TRBV5-1 to TRBJ2-5, with a possible D match to TRBD2 (5 bases). Germline-derived CDR1 and CDR2 are SGHRS and YFSETQ. The V and J ends lost 0 bases and 0 bases respectively, with 9 bases between them. The CDR3 runs to 15 residues. Here the CDR3 reads CASSLGLADQETQYF. CDR3 nucleotide sequence: TGCGCCAGCAGCTTGGGTCTAGCCGACCAAGAGACCCAGTACTTC.

V is TRBV5-1 and J is TRBJ2-1; 10 positions match TRBD1. In germline, CDR1 is SGHRS, CDR2 YFSETQ. This CDR3 region has 18 residues. V shed 4 bases and J 0 bases; nucleotides not matched to a gene: 10. This CDR3 is CASSPGTGVSRSYNEQFF. As DNA, the CDR3 is TGCGCCAGCAGCCCGGGGACAGGGGTTAGCCGCTCCTACAATGAGCAGTTCTTC.